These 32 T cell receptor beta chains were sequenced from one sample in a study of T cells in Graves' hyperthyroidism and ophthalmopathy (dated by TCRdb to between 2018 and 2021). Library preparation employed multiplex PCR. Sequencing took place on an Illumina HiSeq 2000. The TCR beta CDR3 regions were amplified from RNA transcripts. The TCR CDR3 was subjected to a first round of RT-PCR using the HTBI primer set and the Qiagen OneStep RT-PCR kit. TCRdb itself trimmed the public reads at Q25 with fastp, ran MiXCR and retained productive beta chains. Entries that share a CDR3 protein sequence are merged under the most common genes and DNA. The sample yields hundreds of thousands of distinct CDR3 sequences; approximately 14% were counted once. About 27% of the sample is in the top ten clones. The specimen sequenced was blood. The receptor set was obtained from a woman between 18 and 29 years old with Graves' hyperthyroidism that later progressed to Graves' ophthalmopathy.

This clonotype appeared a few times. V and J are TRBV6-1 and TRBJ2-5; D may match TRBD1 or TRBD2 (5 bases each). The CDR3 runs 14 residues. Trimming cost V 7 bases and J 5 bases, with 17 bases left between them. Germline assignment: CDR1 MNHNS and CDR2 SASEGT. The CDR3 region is CASTSGTDLETQYF. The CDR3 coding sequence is TGTGCCAGCACATCCGGGACCGACTTGGAGACCCAGTACTTC.

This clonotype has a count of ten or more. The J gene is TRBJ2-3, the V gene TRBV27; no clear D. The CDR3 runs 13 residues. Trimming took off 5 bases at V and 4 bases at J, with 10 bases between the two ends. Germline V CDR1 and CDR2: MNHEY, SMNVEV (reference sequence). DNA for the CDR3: TGTGCCAGCAGTCCGTGGGATTCAGATACGCAGTATTTT. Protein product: CASSPWDSDTQYF.

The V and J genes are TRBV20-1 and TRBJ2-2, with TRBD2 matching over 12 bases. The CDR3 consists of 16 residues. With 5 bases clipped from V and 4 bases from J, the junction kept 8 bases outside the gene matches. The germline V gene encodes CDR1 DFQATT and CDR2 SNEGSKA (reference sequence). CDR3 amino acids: CSAQGGTSGSTGELFF. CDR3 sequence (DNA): TGCAGTGCTCAAGGGGGGACTAGCGGGTCCACCGGGGAGCTGTTTTTT.

The CDR3 sequence is CASSVELGLNTEAFF. The CDR3, as DNA: TGTGCCAGCAGTGTGGAGTTGGGACTAAACACTGAAGCTTTCTTT. The V call is TRBV28, the J call TRBJ1-1; tentative D call: TRBD1 (5 bases). CDR3 length: 15 residues. V lost 5 bases to trimming and J lost 2 bases, with 15 bases between them. Germline V gene lookup returns CDR1 MDHEN and CDR2 SYDVKM.

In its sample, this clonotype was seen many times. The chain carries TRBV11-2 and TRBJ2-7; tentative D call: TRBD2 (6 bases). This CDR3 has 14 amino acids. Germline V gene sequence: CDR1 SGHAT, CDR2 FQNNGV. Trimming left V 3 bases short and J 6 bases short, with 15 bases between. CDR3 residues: CASSFARTKREQYF. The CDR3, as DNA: TGTGCCAGCAGCTTCGCCAGGACTAAGCGCGAGCAGTACTTC.

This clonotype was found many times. The CDR3 loop reads CASSPGDFRGQYF. The CDR3 DNA reads TGTGCCAGCTCACCAGGGGACTTCAGGGGGCAGTACTTC. V usage is TRBV18 and J usage is TRBJ2-7; D may correspond to TRBD1 or TRBD2 (6 bases each). Germline V CDR1 and CDR2: KGHSH, LQKENI. This CDR3 is 13 amino acids long. V was shortened by 2 bases and J by 9 bases, with 14 bases between the two germline ends.

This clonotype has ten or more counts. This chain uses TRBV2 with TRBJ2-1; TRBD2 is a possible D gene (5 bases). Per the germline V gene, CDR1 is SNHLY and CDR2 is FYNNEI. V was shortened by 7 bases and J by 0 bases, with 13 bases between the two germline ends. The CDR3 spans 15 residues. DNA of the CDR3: TGTGCCAGCATCGGAGGCCGAGACTCCTACAATGAGCAGTTCTTC. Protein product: CASIGGRDSYNEQFF.

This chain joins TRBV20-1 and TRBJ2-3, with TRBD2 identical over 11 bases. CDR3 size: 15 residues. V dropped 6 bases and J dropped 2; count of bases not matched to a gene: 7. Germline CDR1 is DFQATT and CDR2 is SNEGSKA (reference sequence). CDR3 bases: TGCAGTGCAAAGACTAGCGGGGAGGACACAGATACGCAGTATTTT. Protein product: CSAKTSGEDTDTQYF.

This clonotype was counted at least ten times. The CDR3 DNA reads as TGTGCCAGCAGTCAGGGTGAAGTCACTGAAGCTTTCTTT. Its translation: CASSQGEVTEAFF. The genes are TRBV6-1 and TRBJ1-1; the D gene is possibly TRBD1 (5 bases). Trimming stripped 5 bases from V and 4 bases from J, with 11 bases between. Looked up from germline, CDR1 is MNHNS and CDR2 is SASEGT. CDR3 length: 13 amino acids.

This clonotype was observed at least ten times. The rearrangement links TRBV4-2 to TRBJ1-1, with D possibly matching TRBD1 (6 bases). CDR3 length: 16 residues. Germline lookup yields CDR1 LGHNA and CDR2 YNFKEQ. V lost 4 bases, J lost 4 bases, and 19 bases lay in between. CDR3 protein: CASSLGGEGEITEAFF. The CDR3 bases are TGTGCCAGCAGCCTAGGGGGAGAGGGGGAAATCACTGAAGCTTTCTTT.

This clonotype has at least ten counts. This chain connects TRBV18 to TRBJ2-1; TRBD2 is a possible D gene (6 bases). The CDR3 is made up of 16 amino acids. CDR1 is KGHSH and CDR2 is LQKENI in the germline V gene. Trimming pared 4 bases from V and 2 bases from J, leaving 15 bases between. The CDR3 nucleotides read TGTGCCAGCTCACACTCTGAGCGGGCTACCTACAATGAGCAGTTCTTC. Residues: CASSHSERATYNEQFF.

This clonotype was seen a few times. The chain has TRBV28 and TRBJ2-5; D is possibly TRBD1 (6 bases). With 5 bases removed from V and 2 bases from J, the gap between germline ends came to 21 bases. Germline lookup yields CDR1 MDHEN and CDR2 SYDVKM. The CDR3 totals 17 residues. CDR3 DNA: TGTGCCAGCAGTAGCGCCCCCGGGACAAACAATCAAGAGACCCAGTACTTC. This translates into CASSSAPGTNNQETQYF.

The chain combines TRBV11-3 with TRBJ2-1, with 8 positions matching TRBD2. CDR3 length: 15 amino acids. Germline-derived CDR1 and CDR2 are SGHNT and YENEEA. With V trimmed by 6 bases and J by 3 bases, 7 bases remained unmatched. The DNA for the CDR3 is TGTGCCAGCAGTTTTACTAGCGGAGTCTACAATGAGCAGTTCTTC. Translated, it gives CASSFTSGVYNEQFF.

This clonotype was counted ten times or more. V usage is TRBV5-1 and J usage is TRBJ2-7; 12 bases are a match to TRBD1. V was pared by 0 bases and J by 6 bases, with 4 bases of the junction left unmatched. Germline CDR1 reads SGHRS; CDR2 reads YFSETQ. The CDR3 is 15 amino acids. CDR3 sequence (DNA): TGCGCCAGCAGCTTGGCCGGGACAGGGGGCCTCGAGCAGTACTTC. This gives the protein CASSLAGTGGLEQYF.

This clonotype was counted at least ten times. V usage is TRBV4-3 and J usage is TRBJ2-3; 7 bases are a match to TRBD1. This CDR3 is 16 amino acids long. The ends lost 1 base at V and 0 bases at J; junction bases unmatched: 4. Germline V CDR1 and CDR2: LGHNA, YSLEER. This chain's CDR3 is CASSQAGQSSTDTQYF. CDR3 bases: TGCGCCAGCAGCCAAGCGGGACAGTCGAGCACAGATACGCAGTATTTT.

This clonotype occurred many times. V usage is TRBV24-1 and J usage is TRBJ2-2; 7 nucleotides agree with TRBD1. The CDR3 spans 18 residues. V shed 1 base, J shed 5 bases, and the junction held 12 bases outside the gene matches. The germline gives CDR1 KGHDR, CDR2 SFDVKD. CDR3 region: CATSDLPGQSARTGELFF. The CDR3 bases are TGTGCCACCAGTGATTTACCGGGACAGTCCGCACGTACCGGGGAGCTGTTTTTT.

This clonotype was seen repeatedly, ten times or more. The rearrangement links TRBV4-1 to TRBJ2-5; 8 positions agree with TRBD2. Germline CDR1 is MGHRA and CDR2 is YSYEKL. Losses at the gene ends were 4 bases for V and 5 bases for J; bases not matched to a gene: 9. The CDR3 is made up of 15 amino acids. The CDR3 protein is CASSLGLAQGETQYF. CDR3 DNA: TGCGCCAGCAGCCTCGGACTAGCTCAGGGGGAGACCCAGTACTTC.

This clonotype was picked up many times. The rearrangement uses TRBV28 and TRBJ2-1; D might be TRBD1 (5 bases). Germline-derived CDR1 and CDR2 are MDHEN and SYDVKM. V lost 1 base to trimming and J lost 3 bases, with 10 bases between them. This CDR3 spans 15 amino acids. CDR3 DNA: TGTGCCAGCAGTTTATCAGGGATCCGCTACAATGAGCAGTTCTTC. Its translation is CASSLSGIRYNEQFF.

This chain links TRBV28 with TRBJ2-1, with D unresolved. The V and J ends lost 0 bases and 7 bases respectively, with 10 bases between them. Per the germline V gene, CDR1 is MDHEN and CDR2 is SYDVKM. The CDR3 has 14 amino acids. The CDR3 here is CASSLWSATNEQFF. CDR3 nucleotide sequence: TGTGCCAGCAGTTTATGGTCCGCAACTAATGAGCAGTTCTTC. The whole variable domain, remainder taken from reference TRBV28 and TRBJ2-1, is DVKVTQSSRYLVKRTGEKVFLECVQDMDHENMFWYRQDPGLGLRLIYFSYDVKMKEKGDIPEGYSVSREKKERFSLILESASTNQTSMYLCASSLWSATNEQFFGPGTRLTVL.

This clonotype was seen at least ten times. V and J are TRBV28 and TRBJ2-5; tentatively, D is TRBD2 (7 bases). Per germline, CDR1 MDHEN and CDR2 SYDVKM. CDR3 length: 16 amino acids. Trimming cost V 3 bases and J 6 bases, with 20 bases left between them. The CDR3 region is CASSLWAEGGQKTQYF. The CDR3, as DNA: TGTGCCAGCAGTTTGTGGGCGGAGGGGGGGCAAAAGACCCAGTACTTC. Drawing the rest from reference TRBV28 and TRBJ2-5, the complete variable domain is DVKVTQSSRYLVKRTGEKVFLECVQDMDHENMFWYRQDPGLGLRLIYFSYDVKMKEKGDIPEGYSVSREKKERFSLILESASTNQTSMYLCASSLWAEGGQKTQYFGPGTRLLVL.

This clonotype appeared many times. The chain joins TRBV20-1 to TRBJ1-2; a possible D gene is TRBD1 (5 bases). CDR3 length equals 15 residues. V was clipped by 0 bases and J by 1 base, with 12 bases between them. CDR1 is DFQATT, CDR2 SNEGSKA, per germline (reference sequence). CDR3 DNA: TGCAGTGCTAGAGATTTCGGGGGTTGTAACTATGGCTACACCTTC. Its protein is CSARDFGGCNYGYTF.

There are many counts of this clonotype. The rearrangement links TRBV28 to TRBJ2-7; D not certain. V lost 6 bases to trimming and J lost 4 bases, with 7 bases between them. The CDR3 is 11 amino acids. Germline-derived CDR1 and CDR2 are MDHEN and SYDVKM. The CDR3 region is CASSPKYEQYF. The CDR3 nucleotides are TGTGCCAGCAGCCCCAAATACGAGCAGTACTTC.

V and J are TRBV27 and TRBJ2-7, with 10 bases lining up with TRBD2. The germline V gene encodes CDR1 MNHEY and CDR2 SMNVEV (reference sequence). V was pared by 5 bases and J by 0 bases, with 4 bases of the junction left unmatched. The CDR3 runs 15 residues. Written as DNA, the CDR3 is TGTGCCAGCAGTAACGGACTAGCGGACTCCTACGAGCAGTACTTC. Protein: CASSNGLADSYEQYF.

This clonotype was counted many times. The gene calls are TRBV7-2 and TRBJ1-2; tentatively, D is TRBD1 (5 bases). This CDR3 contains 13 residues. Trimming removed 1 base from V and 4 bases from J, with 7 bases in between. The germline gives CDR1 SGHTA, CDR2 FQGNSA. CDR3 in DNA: TGTGCCAGCAGCTTAGGACAGCCCTATGGCTACACCTTC. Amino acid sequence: CASSLGQPYGYTF.

This CDR3 reads CASSLAASASYNEQFF. As DNA, the CDR3 is TGCGCCAGCAGCTTGGCGGCTAGCGCTAGTTACAATGAGCAGTTCTTC. This chain links TRBV5-1 with TRBJ2-1; tentatively, D is TRBD2 (6 bases). This CDR3 contains 16 residues. CDR1 and CDR2 from the germline V gene are SGHRS and YFSETQ. The V gene lost 0 bases and the J gene lost 4 bases, with 14 bases spanning the gap.

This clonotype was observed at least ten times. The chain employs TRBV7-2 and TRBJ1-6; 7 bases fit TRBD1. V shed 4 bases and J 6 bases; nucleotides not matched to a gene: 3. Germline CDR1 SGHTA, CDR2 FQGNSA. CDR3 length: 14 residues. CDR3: CASSYGTANSPLHF. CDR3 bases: TGTGCCAGCAGCTACGGGACAGCTAATTCACCCCTCCACTTT. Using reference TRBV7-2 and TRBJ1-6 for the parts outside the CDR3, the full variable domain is GAGVSQSPSNKVTEKGKDVELRCDPISGHTALYWYRQSLGQGLEFLIYFQGNSAPDKSGLPSDRFSAERTGGSVSTLTIQRTQQEDSAVYLCASSYGTANSPLHFGNGTRLTVT.

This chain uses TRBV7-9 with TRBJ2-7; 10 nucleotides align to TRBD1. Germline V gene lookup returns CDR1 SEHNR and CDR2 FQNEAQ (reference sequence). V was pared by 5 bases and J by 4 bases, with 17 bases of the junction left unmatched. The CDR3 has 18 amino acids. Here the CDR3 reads CASSPKGTGETWLYEQYF. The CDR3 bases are TGTGCCAGCAGCCCCAAGGGGACAGGGGAAACCTGGTTATACGAGCAGTACTTC.

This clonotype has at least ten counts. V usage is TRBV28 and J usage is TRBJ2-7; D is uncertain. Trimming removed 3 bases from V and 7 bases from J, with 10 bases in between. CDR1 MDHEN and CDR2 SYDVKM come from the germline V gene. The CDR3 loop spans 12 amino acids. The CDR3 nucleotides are TGTGCCAGCAGTTTCTCCTATCTGGAGCAGTACTTC. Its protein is CASSFSYLEQYF.

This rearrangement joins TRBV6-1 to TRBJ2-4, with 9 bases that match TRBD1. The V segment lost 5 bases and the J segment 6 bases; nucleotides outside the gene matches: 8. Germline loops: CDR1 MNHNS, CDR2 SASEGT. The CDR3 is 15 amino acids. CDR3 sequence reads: CASSQRTGASNIQYF. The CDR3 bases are TGTGCCAGCAGTCAGCGGACAGGGGCCTCAAACATTCAGTACTTC.

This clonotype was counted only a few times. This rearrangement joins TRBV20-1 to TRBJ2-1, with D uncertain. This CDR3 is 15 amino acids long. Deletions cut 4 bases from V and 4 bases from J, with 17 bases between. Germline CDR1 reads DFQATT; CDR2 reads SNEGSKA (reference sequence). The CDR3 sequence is CSAILRGPLYNEQFF. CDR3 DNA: TGCAGTGCTATTCTTCGCGGTCCCTTATACAATGAGCAGTTCTTC.

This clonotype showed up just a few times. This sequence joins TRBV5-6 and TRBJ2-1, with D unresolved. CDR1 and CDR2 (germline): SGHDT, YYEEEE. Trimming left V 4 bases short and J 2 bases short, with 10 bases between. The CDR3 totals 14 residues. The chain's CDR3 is CASSRPPTYNEQFF. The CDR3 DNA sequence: TGTGCCAGCAGCCGTCCTCCTACCTACAATGAGCAGTTCTTC.

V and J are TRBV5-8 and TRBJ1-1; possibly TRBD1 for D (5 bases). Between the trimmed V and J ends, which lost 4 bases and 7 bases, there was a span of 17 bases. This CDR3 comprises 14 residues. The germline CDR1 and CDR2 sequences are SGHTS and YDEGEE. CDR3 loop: CASSRGDLTGEAFF. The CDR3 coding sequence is TGTGCCAGCAGCCGAGGCGACCTTACAGGTGAAGCTTTCTTT.